These 19 T cell receptor beta chains were sequenced from one sample in a study of PD-L1 blockade in urothelial cancer. Assay used: immunoSEQ multiplex PCR; TCRdb lists only in-frame clones, some missing. The sample shows about 39,000 clones, roughly 90% of them seen only once. Stated time point: pretreatment peripheral blood. Here the sequenced sample was PBMCs, taken around atezolizumab (anti-PD-L1) treatment. The receptor set was obtained from a woman aged 55-70 years with urothelial cancer.

As DNA, the CDR3 is TGTGCCAGCAAGTCCCCCGGTGAGGGATATGGCTACACCTTC. Its translation: CASKSPGEGYGYTF. This chain joins TRBV28 and TRBJ1-2; no firm D call. There are 14 residues in the CDR3. The V end was cut by 7 bases, the J end by 5 bases, with 17 bases between. Germline values: CDR1 MDHEN, CDR2 SYDVKM.

The CDR3 reads CASSSGRAGEQFF. The CDR3 nucleotides read TGTGCCAGCAGCAGCGGGAGGGCCGGTGAGCAGTTCTTC. The chain has TRBV14 and TRBJ2-1; 10 nucleotides match TRBD2. V trimming: 5 bases; J trimming: 9 bases; junction bases outside the gene matches: 4. The CDR3 totals 13 residues. Germline CDR1 is SGHDN and CDR2 is FVKESK.

The chain has TRBV5-3 and TRBJ2-7; TRBD1 matches at 8 bases. TRBV5-3 is noted as an ORF with a role that remains uncertain. The trim removed 4 bases at V and 4 bases at J, leaving 10 bases unmatched. This CDR3 is built from 15 residues. This chain's CDR3 is CARSTTDRAGYEQYF. CDR3 bases: TGTGCCAGAAGCACCACGGACAGGGCTGGATACGAGCAGTACTTC.

The chain carries TRBV5-4 and TRBJ2-6, with 11 bases fitting TRBD1. The CDR3 extends over 16 amino acids. The germline V gene has CDR1 SGHNT and CDR2 YYREEE (reference sequence). Losses at the gene ends were 3 bases for V and 6 bases for J; bases not matched to a gene: 5. CDR3: CASSSWDRGEANVLTF. The CDR3 DNA sequence: TGTGCCAGCAGCTCTTGGGACAGGGGGGAGGCCAACGTCCTGACTTTC.

The rearrangement uses TRBV7-3 and TRBJ2-1; 9 bases are shared with TRBD2. Germline V CDR1 and CDR2: SGHTA, FQGTGA. CDR3 length: 15 residues. V dropped 3 bases and J dropped 4; count of bases not matched to a gene: 4. The CDR3 reads CASSFSGSSYNEQFF. As DNA, the CDR3 is TGTGCCAGCAGCTTTAGCGGGAGCTCTTACAATGAGCAGTTCTTC.

The chain is built from TRBV9 and TRBJ1-1; 10 bases align to TRBD1. The trim removed 0 bases at V and 5 bases at J, leaving 4 bases unmatched. Germline-derived CDR1 and CDR2 are SGDLS and YYNGEE. There are 15 residues in the CDR3. The CDR3 bases are TGTGCCAGCAGCGTAGGGGACAGGGGATCTACTGAAGCTTTCTTT. Translated, it gives CASSVGDRGSTEAFF.

V usage is TRBV28 and J usage is TRBJ1-4; D gene ambiguous. The CDR3 has 13 residues. In germline, CDR1 is MDHEN, CDR2 SYDVKM. Between the trimmed V and J ends, which lost 3 bases and 11 bases, there was a span of 13 bases. CDR3: CASSFLAGGKLFF. Here the CDR3 DNA reads TGTGCCAGCAGTTTCCTGGCAGGAGGGAAACTGTTTTTT.

V usage is TRBV7-6 and J usage is TRBJ1-2, with 7 bases that match TRBD1. The germline CDR1 and CDR2 sequences are SGHVS and FNYEAQ. Trimming removed 0 bases from V and 10 bases from J; junction bases left unmatched: 8. CDR3 size: 14 residues. CDR3 DNA: TGTGCCAGCAGCTTAGCGGCCAGGGGGGACTTCTACACCTTC. It yields the protein CASSLAARGDFYTF.

V gene TRBV2 combines with J gene TRBJ1-2, with TRBD1 identical over 10 bases. Germline V gene data show CDR1 as SNHLY and CDR2 as FYNNEI. The V and J ends lost 4 bases and 5 bases, in that order; junction bases with no gene match: 1. There are 13 residues in the CDR3. CDR3 in DNA: TGTGCCAGCAGTGGGGACAGGGGTTATGGCTACACCTTC. Protein sequence: CASSGDRGYGYTF.

The CDR3: CASRPTGTGTSEAFF. CDR3 coding DNA: TGTGCCAGCAGGCCAACCGGGACAGGGACTTCTGAAGCTTTCTTT. The chain is built from TRBV28 and TRBJ1-1; 9 bases align to TRBD1. CDR1 is MDHEN, CDR2 SYDVKM, per germline. The CDR3 is made up of 15 amino acids. V was clipped by 6 bases and J by 6 bases; unmatched bases: 11.

This chain connects TRBV19 to TRBJ2-7; TRBD2 is a possible D gene (5 bases). The ends were cut back, 3 bases at V and 9 bases at J, with 21 bases in the middle. Germline V gene sequence: CDR1 LNHDA, CDR2 SQIVND (reference sequence). CDR3 size: 15 residues. This CDR3 reads CASSIGARAGQRQYF. CDR3 DNA: TGTGCCAGTAGTATCGGAGCGCGGGCGGGCCAAAGGCAGTACTTC.

The chain couples TRBV5-1 to TRBJ2-1; 9 nucleotides align to TRBD2. The CDR3 is 15 residues long. From germline, CDR1 is SGHRS and CDR2 YFSETQ. Trimming removed 4 bases from V and 7 bases from J; junction bases left unmatched: 9. This chain's CDR3 is CASSKSGLARNEQFF. The CDR3 DNA follows: TGCGCCAGCAGCAAGTCCGGACTAGCGCGGAATGAGCAGTTCTTC.

The genes are TRBV5-1 and TRBJ2-3; no clear D gene. The CDR3 runs 14 residues. CDR1 is SGHRS, CDR2 YFSETQ, per germline. V was cut by 4 bases and J by 4 bases, with 13 bases left in between. The DNA of the CDR3 is TGCGCCAGCAGCAAGGATTACCGGGCAGATACGCAGTATTTT. As protein: CASSKDYRADTQYF. The variable domain in full, completed from reference TRBV5-1 and TRBJ2-3, reads KAGVTQTPRYLIKTRGQQVTLSCSPISGHRSVSWYQQTPGQGLQFLFEYFSETQRNKGNFPGRFSGRQFSNSRSEMNVSTLELGDSALYLCASSKDYRADTQYFGPGTRLTVL.

V gene TRBV7-9 combines with J gene TRBJ2-7; 7 bases are shared with TRBD1. The V segment lost 5 bases and the J segment 3 bases; nucleotides outside the gene matches: 10. The CDR3 totals 15 residues. Germline CDR1 and CDR2: SEHNR and FQNEAQ (reference sequence). DNA for the CDR3: TGTGCCAGCAGCCTGATCTCGGGACAGCACTACGAGCAGTACTTC. Translating gives CASSLISGQHYEQYF.

This chain links TRBV27 with TRBJ2-3; 10 bases line up with TRBD1. CDR1 is MNHEY, CDR2 SMNVEV, per germline (reference sequence). The CDR3 spans 14 residues. The ends lost 5 bases at V and 5 bases at J; junction bases unmatched: 4. The CDR3 nucleotides are TGTGCCAGCAGTCGAGACAGGGGGCAAGATACGCAGTATTTT. Protein: CASSRDRGQDTQYF.

The chain joins TRBV19 to TRBJ2-4, with D perhaps matching TRBD1 (6 bases). This CDR3 contains 15 residues. The ends were cut back, 4 bases at V and 8 bases at J, with 18 bases in the middle. Germline CDR1 reads LNHDA; CDR2 reads SQIVND (reference sequence). This CDR3 is CASSTTGHRVDIQYF. For the CDR3, the DNA is TGTGCCAGTAGTACGACCGGCCACAGGGTGGACATTCAGTACTTC.

The genes are TRBV28 and TRBJ1-2; no reliable D call. Trimming removed 7 bases at V and 1 base at J, with 19 bases between. This CDR3 has 16 amino acids. CDR1 is MDHEN and CDR2 is SYDVKM in the germline V gene. The DNA of the CDR3 is TGTGCCAGCATTACTCAGGCGCTGGGAGTTAACTATGGCTACACCTTC. It is translated as CASITQALGVNYGYTF.

The V gene is TRBV4-2, the J gene TRBJ2-7, with 12 bases fitting TRBD2. Germline values: CDR1 LGHNA, CDR2 YNFKEQ. J was trimmed by 9 bases and V by 5 bases; bases with no gene match: 14. This CDR3 spans 16 amino acids. CDR3 sequence reads: CASSAPSSGRGGGQYF. The CDR3 DNA follows: TGTGCCAGCAGCGCCCCTTCTAGCGGGAGGGGAGGTGGGCAGTACTTC.

The V gene is TRBV28, the J gene TRBJ2-1; D remains unclear. The V gene lost 3 bases and the J gene lost 0 bases, with 6 bases spanning the gap. CDR3 length: 14 residues. Germline CDR1 is MDHEN and CDR2 is SYDVKM. Here the CDR3 reads CASSFLPSYNEQFF. The CDR3 coding sequence is TGTGCCAGCAGTTTCCTTCCCTCCTACAATGAGCAGTTCTTC.